These 6 T cell receptor beta chains share one sample of origin, sequenced in a study of shared clonotypes between healthy human individuals. Only in-frame clones appear in the TCRdb table, and some are missing; sequencing was by immunoSEQ multiplex PCR. The table records some 2,500,000 clones, around 92% of them present only once. The specimen was naive CD4+ T cells from PBMCs. The sample's subset: CD45RA+ positively selected. Every receptor here comes from a man between 18 and 29 years old in good health. Some clones in this sample may be carry-over from other donors' samples.

The chain uses TRBV6-5 and TRBJ2-6; no definite D call. This CDR3 spans 15 amino acids. Per germline, CDR1 MNHEY and CDR2 SVGAGI. Trimming pared 2 bases from V and 0 bases from J, leaving 5 bases between. The CDR3 DNA follows: TGTGCCAGCAGTTACGATCCCTCTGGGGCCAACGTCCTGACTTTC. It specifies CASSYDPSGANVLTF.

The chain joins TRBV2 to TRBJ1-5; 9 bases align to TRBD1. The CDR3 is made up of 13 amino acids. From germline, CDR1 is SNHLY and CDR2 FYNNEI. J gave up 9 bases and V 6 bases, and 6 bases lay outside the gene matches. CDR3 sequence reads: CASRRTGVMPQHF. CDR3 nucleotides: TGTGCCAGCAGGCGGACAGGGGTAATGCCCCAGCATTTT.

This clone is a singleton in its sample. This rearrangement joins TRBV7-2 to TRBJ2-7; TRBD1 is a possible D gene (5 bases). Trimming shortened V by 5 bases and J by 4 bases, and 15 bases separated the two germline ends. The germline gives CDR1 SGHTA, CDR2 FQGNSA. The CDR3 has 14 residues. CDR3 in amino acids: CASSPVAGKYEQYF. CDR3 bases: TGTGCCAGCAGCCCGGTCGCAGGGAAATACGAGCAGTACTTC.

This rearrangement joins TRBV28 to TRBJ1-2; D is ambiguous. Germline lookup yields CDR1 MDHEN and CDR2 SYDVKM. The CDR3 runs to 18 residues. V was clipped by 2 bases and J by 0 bases, with 19 bases between them. CDR3 amino acids: CASSLRAWVPTPNYGYTF. The CDR3 coding sequence is TGTGCCAGCAGTTTAAGGGCCTGGGTTCCTACTCCTAACTATGGCTACACCTTC.

The V and J genes are TRBV15 and TRBJ2-7; TRBD2 agrees at 9 bases. From germline, CDR1 is LNHNV and CDR2 YYDKDF (reference sequence). V shed 0 bases and J 4 bases; nucleotides not matched to a gene: 7. This CDR3 contains 16 residues. CDR3 in amino acids: CATSRESGRTMYEQYF. The CDR3 nucleotides read TGTGCCACCAGCAGAGAGAGCGGGAGGACGATGTACGAGCAGTACTTC.

A note on this clone: This specimen includes other DNA sequences encoding the same CDR3. The V call is TRBV5-1, the J call TRBJ1-3; D gene uncertain. The germline V and J ends were trimmed by 2 bases and 0 bases, with 9 bases remaining between them. Germline CDR1 SGHRS, CDR2 YFSETQ. This CDR3 is built from 15 residues. The CDR3: CASSFGSVSGNTIYF. CDR3 in DNA: TGCGCCAGCAGCTTCGGAAGCGTCTCTGGAAACACCATATATTTT.